This T cell receptor (beta chain) stems from a study of T cell responses to AZD1222 COVID-19 vaccine. Study-wide points: Sampling captured repertoires only after the peak T cell response. Among spike-specific TCRs, nearly half reportedly target unmutated variant regions.

V was cut by 3 bases and J by 2 bases, with 1 base left in between. Germline CDR1 reads MNHNY; CDR2 reads SVGAGI (reference sequence). The CDR3 extends over 12 amino acids. To note about this clone: The antigen remains undetermined.

Measured with immunoSEQ multiplex PCR; TCRdb has only the in-frame clones, and not every one. The data show fewer than 120,000 clones, about 85% seen once. The chain uses TRBV6-6 and TRBJ1-4; D gene ambiguous. The TCR comes from an adult in good health. Sequencing was performed on peripheral blood, taken on day 0 of AZD1222 vaccination. As DNA, the CDR3 is TGTGCCAGCAGTTATACTAATGAAAAACTGTTTTTT. Protein product: CASSYTNEKLFF.